This entry lists 24 T cell receptor beta chains sequenced from one sample in a study of yellow fever vaccine responses in identical twins. Each CDR3 protein is one row after TCRdb ran MiXCR on the RT-PCR reads. The table has fewer than 2,000 distinct CDR3 sequences, under 85% seen once. The sequencing here drew on T cells from blood (PBMCs), unsorted or a sorted subset (not recorded which), taken before or after yellow fever vaccination (not recorded which). Every receptor here comes from a female donor who received the yellow fever vaccine.

The CDR3 bases are TGTGCCAGCAGTTTATGGGTCGAGAATTGGAACACTGAAGCTTTCTTT. Translating gives CASSLWVENWNTEAFF. The rearrangement uses TRBV12-3 or TRBV12-4 and TRBJ1-1; D is unresolved. The CDR3 sequence is 16 residues long. Trimming cost V 2 bases and J 1 base, with 14 bases left between them.

The chain combines TRBV12-3 or TRBV12-4 with TRBJ2-1; 8 bases fit TRBD1. Trimming removed 3 bases from V and 2 bases from J; junction bases left unmatched: 3. CDR3 length equals 15 residues. CDR3 loop: CASSFWTGPYNEQFF. The CDR3 DNA reads TGTGCCAGCAGTTTTTGGACAGGGCCCTACAATGAGCAGTTCTTC.

J is TRBJ2-2 and V is TRBV4-1; D is possibly TRBD1 (5 bases). The CDR3 runs 15 residues. Between the trimmed V and J ends, which lost 1 base and 6 bases, there was a span of 12 bases. Germline V gene sequence: CDR1 MGHRA, CDR2 YSYEKL. The CDR3 protein is CASSQGDWGAGELFF. DNA of the CDR3: TGCGCCAGCAGCCAAGGGGATTGGGGCGCCGGGGAGCTGTTTTTT.

The V and J genes are TRBV7-9 and TRBJ1-1; 9 nucleotides match TRBD1. Trimming cost V 0 bases and J 6 bases; bases outside gene matches: 5. This CDR3 is 15 amino acids long. Per the germline V gene, CDR1 is SEHNR and CDR2 is FQNEAQ (reference sequence). The CDR3 DNA follows: TGTGCCAGCAGCTTAGCCGGGACAGGGAAACCTGAAGCTTTCTTT. Translating it yields CASSLAGTGKPEAFF.

The rearrangement uses TRBV7-3 and TRBJ2-1, with D perhaps assigned TRBD1 or TRBD2 (5 bases each). Germline assignment: CDR1 SGHTA and CDR2 FQGTGA. The CDR3 has 13 residues. With 5 bases removed from V and 4 bases from J, the gap between germline ends came to 9 bases. The CDR3 region is CASSRDGYNEQFF. The CDR3 nucleotides read TGTGCCAGCAGCCGGGACGGATACAATGAGCAGTTCTTC.

The rearrangement links TRBV4-1 to TRBJ2-4; D is ambiguous. The CDR3 runs to 15 residues. V shed 3 bases and J shed 0 bases, with 9 bases lying between them. Germline lookup yields CDR1 MGHRA and CDR2 YSYEKL. The CDR3 here is CASSQILLAKNIQYF. The CDR3 nucleotides read TGCGCCAGCAGCCAGATCTTGCTAGCCAAAAACATTCAGTACTTC.

The V call is TRBV20-1, the J call TRBJ1-6; 7 positions match TRBD1. With 0 bases clipped from V and 6 bases from J, the junction kept 5 bases outside the gene matches. The length of the CDR3 is 15 residues. Germline V CDR1 and CDR2: DFQATT, SNEGSKA (reference sequence). The CDR3 region is CSARDKGQRNSPLHF. The CDR3 DNA sequence: TGCAGTGCTAGAGATAAGGGACAGCGTAATTCACCCCTCCACTTT.

The V gene is TRBV12-3 or TRBV12-4, the J gene TRBJ2-5, with 11 bases fitting TRBD2. V trimming: 5 bases; J trimming: 4 bases; junction bases outside the gene matches: 6. This CDR3 region has 15 residues. CDR3 DNA: TGTGCCAGCAGTGCCGAAACTAGCGGGGGAGAGACCCAGTACTTC. This encodes CASSAETSGGETQYF.

The chain combines TRBV20-1 with TRBJ2-1, with D hard to call. V shed 6 bases and J shed 12 bases, with 15 bases lying between them. The CDR3 is made up of 11 amino acids. The V gene's germline CDR1 is DFQATT and CDR2 SNEGSKA (reference sequence). The CDR3 bases are TGCAGTGCCCTAGGACCGAGAGGGCAGTTCTTC. It specifies CSALGPRGQFF.

V and J are TRBV5-1 and TRBJ2-1, with TRBD1 matching over 7 bases. In germline, CDR1 is SGHRS, CDR2 YFSETQ. With 4 bases clipped from V and 10 bases from J, the junction kept 5 bases outside the gene matches. This CDR3 is built from 12 residues. CDR3 sequence: CASSHDRDEQFF. The CDR3 DNA follows: TGCGCCAGCAGCCACGACAGGGACGAGCAGTTCTTC.

This chain connects TRBV5-6 to TRBJ2-7; tentative D call: TRBD2 (6 bases). This CDR3 has 15 residues. The germline V gene has CDR1 SGHDT and CDR2 YYEEEE. The V end lost 0 bases, the J end lost 2 bases, and 12 bases lay between the germline ends. The CDR3 loop is CASSLGYGGAYEQYV. In nucleotides, the CDR3 is TGTGCCAGCAGCTTGGGGTACGGGGGAGCCTACGAGCAGTACGTC.

The chain has TRBV11-2 and TRBJ2-3; D unclear. The CDR3 sequence is 12 residues long. Trimming stripped 6 bases from V and 6 bases from J, with 10 bases between. Germline CDR1 SGHAT, CDR2 FQNNGV. The CDR3 loop is CASSQAGDTQYF. CDR3 nucleotides: TGTGCCAGCAGTCAGGCCGGTGATACGCAGTATTTT.

The V and J genes are TRBV4-3 and TRBJ1-2; TRBD1 matches 7 bases. From germline, CDR1 is LGHNA and CDR2 YSLEER. The CDR3 length is 15 residues. The trim removed 3 bases at V and 8 bases at J, leaving 12 bases unmatched. CDR3 nucleotide sequence: TGCGCCAGCAGCCATAGTGACAGGGCCATCGGGGGCTACACCTTC. Its translation is CASSHSDRAIGGYTF.

The chain recombines TRBV30 with TRBJ2-7; D gene uncertain. Germline V gene data show CDR1 as GTSNPN and CDR2 as SVGIG (reference sequence). The CDR3 totals 13 residues. V lost 0 bases and J lost 3, with 9 bases in between. The DNA for the CDR3 is TGTGCCTGGAGTGTTATGAAGGTCTACGAGCAGTACTTC. It encodes CAWSVMKVYEQYF.

The chain has TRBV4-3 and TRBJ2-3; D gene uncertain. Trimming cost V 0 bases and J 4 bases, with 11 bases left between them. Germline values: CDR1 LGHNA, CDR2 YSLEER. The length of the CDR3 is 15 residues. The chain's CDR3 is CASSQDGQAADTQYF. The CDR3, as DNA: TGCGCCAGCAGCCAAGACGGGCAGGCGGCAGATACGCAGTATTTT.

The chain joins TRBV20-1 to TRBJ2-7; D gene ambiguous. Trimming left V 3 bases short and J 2 bases short, with 14 bases between. The V gene's germline CDR1 is DFQATT and CDR2 SNEGSKA (reference sequence). The length of the CDR3 is 14 residues. CDR3 bases: TGCAGTGCTAGTTCCGGCGGTTCAACCTACGAGCAGTACTTC. Its translation is CSASSGGSTYEQYF.

J is TRBJ1-1 and V is TRBV6-2 or TRBV6-3; a weak D match, TRBD1 (5 bases). Trimming took off 0 bases at V and 6 bases at J, with 14 bases between the two ends. Germline V lookup: CDR1 MNHEY, CDR2 SVGEGT. This CDR3 has 15 amino acids. The CDR3 sequence: CASSYSSRVAAEAFF. The CDR3 region has the DNA TGTGCCAGCAGTTACTCGAGCAGGGTTGCAGCTGAAGCTTTCTTT.

The rearrangement links TRBV10-1 to TRBJ2-1; no definite D call. The CDR3 consists of 16 residues. The ends were cut back, 0 bases at V and 0 bases at J, with 9 bases in the middle. CDR1 is WNHNN and CDR2 is SYGVQD in the germline V gene (reference sequence). In DNA, the CDR3 is TGCGCCAGCAGTGAGTCAGGGTTCGTCTCCTACAATGAGCAGTTCTTC. Translated: CASSESGFVSYNEQFF.

The rearrangement joins TRBV4-3 to TRBJ2-3; no firm D call. Trimming removed 4 bases at V and 2 bases at J, with 16 bases between. CDR3 size: 16 residues. CDR1 is LGHNA, CDR2 YSLEER, per germline. The CDR3 bases are TGCGCCAGCAGCCGCCTTTTGGGCACTTCCACAGATACGCAGTATTTT. Translated: CASSRLLGTSTDTQYF.

The chain recombines TRBV14 with TRBJ2-1, with 10 bases matching TRBD1. The V gene's germline CDR1 is SGHDN and CDR2 FVKESK. Trimming at V came to 3 bases and at J to 9 bases, leaving 5 bases not matched to a gene. The CDR3 is 14 amino acids. Here the CDR3 DNA reads TGTGCCAGCAGCCAGGGACAGGGGATGCGTGAGCAGTTCTTC. Its translation is CASSQGQGMREQFF.

The chain employs TRBV11-1 and TRBJ2-5, with D unclear. The CDR3 spans 13 residues. CDR1 is SGHAT, CDR2 FQDESV, per germline (reference sequence). V was pared by 1 base and J by 3 bases, with 6 bases between. This CDR3 is CASSLVVEETQYF. CDR3 DNA sequence: TGTGCCAGCAGCTTAGTTGTGGAAGAGACCCAGTACTTC.

V gene TRBV6-1 combines with J gene TRBJ1-5; TRBD1 is a possible D gene (6 bases). Trimming cost V 7 bases and J 0 bases, with 13 bases left between them. Germline V CDR1 and CDR2: MNHNS, SASEGT. This CDR3 contains 15 residues. The CDR3 reads CASNGQSYSNQPQHF. DNA of the CDR3: TGTGCCAGCAACGGACAGAGTTATAGCAATCAGCCCCAGCATTTT.

The gene calls are TRBV6-4 and TRBJ2-1, with TRBD1 as a possible D gene (5 bases). CDR3 length equals 15 residues. V was pared by 0 bases and J by 4 bases, with 10 bases between. The germline CDR1 and CDR2 sequences are MRHNA and SNTAGT. CDR3 region: CASSDSGLEYNEQFF. The CDR3 nucleotides are TGTGCCAGCAGTGACTCGGGGCTGGAGTACAATGAGCAGTTCTTC.

This clonotype has only one observation. The J gene is TRBJ2-7, the V gene TRBV9; D is possibly TRBD1 (6 bases). The germline gives CDR1 SGDLS, CDR2 YYNGEE. V was trimmed by 0 bases and J by 10 bases, leaving 17 bases between them. This CDR3 region has 14 residues. The CDR3 bases are TGTGCCAGCAGCGTAGGGGACATCCCCCGGTTCCAGTACTTC. Translating gives CASSVGDIPRFQYF.